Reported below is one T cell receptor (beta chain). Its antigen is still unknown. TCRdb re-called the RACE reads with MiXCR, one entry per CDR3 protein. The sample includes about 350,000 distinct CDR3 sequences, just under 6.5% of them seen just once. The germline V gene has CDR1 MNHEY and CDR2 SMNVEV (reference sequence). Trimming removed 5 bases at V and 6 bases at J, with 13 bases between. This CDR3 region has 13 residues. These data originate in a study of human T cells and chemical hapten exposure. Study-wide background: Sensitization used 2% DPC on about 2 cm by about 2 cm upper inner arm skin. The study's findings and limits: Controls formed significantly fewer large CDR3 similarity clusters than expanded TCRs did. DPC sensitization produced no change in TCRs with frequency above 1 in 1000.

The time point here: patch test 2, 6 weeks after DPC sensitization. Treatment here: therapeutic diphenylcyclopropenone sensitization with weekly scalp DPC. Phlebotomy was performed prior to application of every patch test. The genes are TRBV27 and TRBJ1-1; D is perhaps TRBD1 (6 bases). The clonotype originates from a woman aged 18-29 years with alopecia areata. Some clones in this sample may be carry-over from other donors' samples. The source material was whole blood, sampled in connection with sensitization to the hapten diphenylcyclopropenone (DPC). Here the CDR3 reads CASSPQGSAEAFF. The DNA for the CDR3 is TGTGCCAGCAGTCCACAGGGTTCCGCTGAAGCTTTCTTT.